The present entry profiles one T cell receptor (beta chain) with its context. What it binds is unknown. This entry belongs to a study of CD4 T cells in relation to SARS-CoV-2 and coronaviruses. Study-wide context: After nine to eleven days of antigen culture, PBMC TCR beta CDR3s were sequenced.

This CDR3 is built from 15 residues. V lost 6 bases, J lost 3 bases, and 12 bases lay in between. CDR1 is MNHEY, CDR2 SVGAGI, per germline. Measured with immunoSEQ multiplex PCR; TCRdb has only the in-frame clones, and not every one. The sample lists 25,000 to 35,000 clones, more than 75% occurring once. Findings of the study overall: The cross-reactivity analysis covered only spike protein, not other viral proteins. No donor gave both pre-pandemic and post-infection samples. Crossreactive clones expanded significantly less to SARS-CoV-2 than monoreactive clones.

This chain joins TRBV6-5 and TRBJ1-6, with a tentative D call TRBD1 (5 bases). The sequence was collected from an adult with COVID-19. The sample taken for sequencing was memory CD4+ T cells from PBMCs, cultured in vitro. CDR3 loop: CASSPRDVYNSPLHF. The CDR3 DNA is TGTGCCAGCAGCCCCCGGGACGTCTATAATTCACCCCTCCACTTT.